This is a list of T cell receptor beta chains from one sample in a study of human T cells and chemical hapten exposure. TCRdb itself ran the reads through MiXCR, one entry per CDR3 protein. The table shows 120,000 or so distinct CDR3 sequences, with about 8.9% occurring only once. Specimen: whole blood. The receptors were sampled from a human donor in good health. Some clones in this sample may be carry-over from other donors' samples. Each CDR3 is given with its conserved first and last residue. A D gene is named only where the DNA matches it firmly. Only some rows state a clone size, as once, few, many or a class for expanded clones.

J gene	V gene	clone size	D gene	CDR3 DNA	CDR3 protein
TRBJ2-7	TRBV6-6	.	.	TGTGCCAGCAGATGGGGGGGACAGGTGGTCAGCAACGAGCAGTACTTC	CASRWGGQVVSNEQYF
TRBJ2-5	TRBV7-2	.	TRBD1	TGTGCCAGCAGCTTAACAGGGGACGAGACCCAGTACTTC	CASSLTGDETQYF
TRBJ2-1	TRBV7-2	.	TRBD1	TGTGCCAGCAGCTCGTCGACAGGGGGCCTTCGATACGAGCAGTTCTTC	CASSSSTGGLRYEQFF
TRBJ2-3	TRBV9	.	.	TGTGCCAGCAGCGACCACCAGACAGGTCCCACAGATACGCAGTATTTT	CASSDHQTGPTDTQYF
TRBJ2-3	TRBV7-2	.	.	TGTGCCAGCAGCTCCCCGGGGAATGCGGTTGGTACGCAGTATTTT	CASSSPGNAVGTQYF
TRBJ1-4	TRBV7-9	.	TRBD1	TGTGCCAGCAGCTCGTACGCAGGGGGCAGACCCAACAATGACAGCGAAAAACTGTTTTTT	CASSSYAGGRPNNDSEKLFF
TRBJ2-7	TRBV10-3	many	.	TGTGCCATCAGTGAAGGGAAAGCGGCCCTCTACGAGCAGTACTTC	CAISEGKAALYEQYF
TRBJ2-4	TRBV11-2	many	TRBD2	TGTGCCAGCAGGGCCCGCGGGAGTTTGCTAGCCAAAAACATTCAGTACTTC	CASRARGSLLAKNIQYF
TRBJ2-4	TRBV3-1	few	TRBD2	TGTGCCAGCAGCCAGGGGAGGGCTCAGTACTTC	CASSQGRAQYF
TRBJ2-2	TRBV4-1	many	.	TGCGCCAGCAGCCCGAAGACGTCGGCTATGAACACCGGGGAGCTGTTTTTT	CASSPKTSAMNTGELFF
TRBJ2-1	TRBV6-1	many	.	TGTGCCAGCAGCGCTGCAGGGGGGATCTCCTACAATGAGCAGTTCTTC	CASSAAGGISYNEQFF
TRBJ2-1	TRBV10-3	.	TRBD2	TGTGCCATCAGTGAGACTAGCGCGGGTAACAATGAGCAGTTCTTC	CAISETSAGNNEQFF
TRBJ1-1	TRBV7-6	.	.	TGTGCCAGCAGCCAACAGGGCAGGGGGAACACTGAAGCTTTCTTT	CASSQQGRGNTEAFF
TRBJ2-7	TRBV19	.	TRBD2	TGTGCCAGTAGTTCCGGCAGTAGCGGGAGTTACGAGCAGTACTTC	CASSSGSSGSYEQYF
TRBJ2-2	TRBV7-2	.	.	TGTGCCAGCAGCTTTTCAGCAGGTTCACCCGGGGAGCTGTTTTTT	CASSFSAGSPGELFF
TRBJ1-4	TRBV2	.	.	TGTGCCAGCCTGGGGGGGGTTTCGTCTAATGAAAAACTGTTTTTT	CASLGGVSSNEKLFF
TRBJ2-1	TRBV6-1	.	TRBD2	TGTGCCAGCAGTGAGGGACTAGCCATCCTTAATGAGCAGTTCTTC	CASSEGLAILNEQFF
TRBJ2-7	TRBV12-3/TRBV12-4	many	.	TGTGCCAGCAGTCCCCTGACAGTTTACGAGCAGTACTTC	CASSPLTVYEQYF
TRBJ1-1	TRBV2	many	.	TGTGCCAGCAGGGTTGACAGAGAAGCTTTCTTT	CASRVDREAFF
TRBJ1-2	TRBV6-5	.	.	TGTGCCAGCCGGGGGGGCGCCCACTATGGCTACACCTTC	CASRGGAHYGYTF
TRBJ1-1	TRBV4-3	many	.	TGCGCCAGCAGCCAAGATGTGGTCCAAGAGCTGAACACTGAAGCTTTCTTT	CASSQDVVQELNTEAFF
TRBJ1-1	TRBV12-3/TRBV12-4	.	.	TGTGCCAGCAGTTTAGGGGGGGGGGATGAAGCTTTCTTT	CASSLGGGDEAFF
TRBJ2-3	TRBV12-5	.	.	TGTGCTAGTGGTTTGGGGGACCAGCAGTATTTT	CASGLGDQQYF